Listed here are 26 T cell receptor beta chains from one sample, sequenced in a study of Graves' ophthalmopathy and Graves' hyperthyroidism. Using RNA transcripts, the TCR beta CDR3 regions were amplified. First-round RT-PCR relied on HTBI primers, and a second-round multiplex PCR came next. TCRdb re-called the multiplex PCR reads through MiXCR, storing one row per CDR3 protein. The sample has hundreds of thousands of distinct CDR3 sequences; 20% to 25% are singletons. The sequenced sample was peripheral blood. The receptors were gathered from a young woman with stable Graves' hyperthyroidism. Some clones in this sample may be carry-over from other donors' samples.

In this sample, this clonotype turned up many times. The rearrangement links TRBV5-1 to TRBJ1-2; tentatively, D is TRBD1 (5 bases). The germline V gene encodes CDR1 SGHRS and CDR2 YFSETQ. CDR3 length: 15 amino acids. V was pared by 4 bases and J by 8 bases, with 21 bases between. CDR3 DNA sequence: TGCGCCAGCAGCGTAGCGACAGCGATCCTTGGAGGCTACACCTTC. Amino acids: CASSVATAILGGYTF.

This chain links TRBV20-1 with TRBJ2-5; D gene uncertain. V shed 1 base and J shed 0 bases, with 12 bases lying between them. CDR1 is DFQATT, CDR2 SNEGSKA, per germline (reference sequence). CDR3 size: 15 residues. The DNA of the CDR3 is TGCAGTGCTAGAGGAATTAGCCTTTACCAAGAGACCCAGTACTTC. The encoded protein is CSARGISLYQETQYF.

The rearrangement uses TRBV12-3 or TRBV12-4 and TRBJ1-3, with a weak D call TRBD1 (5 bases). The CDR3 spans 15 residues. V lost 4 bases and J 0 bases, leaving 10 bases between the germline ends. CDR3 bases: TGTGCCAGCAGTTACCGGACAAACTCTGGAAACACCATATATTTT. It codes for CASSYRTNSGNTIYF.

This clonotype was recorded at least ten times. J is TRBJ2-5 and V is TRBV20-1, with TRBD2 as a possible D gene (5 bases). CDR3 length: 12 amino acids. The germline V and J ends were trimmed by 7 bases and 3 bases, with 12 bases remaining between them. Germline assignment: CDR1 DFQATT and CDR2 SNEGSKA (reference sequence). The CDR3 loop is CSVSPGKETQYF. The CDR3 DNA sequence: TGCAGTGTTTCCCCGGGGAAAGAGACCCAGTACTTC.

This clonotype was observed at least ten times. The chain combines TRBV7-8 with TRBJ1-1, with TRBD1 as a possible D gene (6 bases). In germline, CDR1 is SGHVS, CDR2 FQNEAQ. Trimming took 5 bases from V and 8 from J, leaving 18 bases between them. The CDR3 length is 14 residues. Here the CDR3 reads CASSVRTGYAEAFF. DNA of the CDR3: TGTGCCAGCAGCGTTAGAACAGGGTACGCCGAAGCTTTCTTT.

V usage is TRBV6-5 and J usage is TRBJ1-6; D possibly corresponds to TRBD1 (5 bases). The V gene lost 0 bases and the J gene lost 4 bases, with 10 bases spanning the gap. The CDR3 runs to 16 residues. Germline lookup yields CDR1 MNHEY and CDR2 SVGAGI. The chain's CDR3 is CASSYSKGVYNSPLHF. The CDR3 region has the DNA TGTGCCAGCAGTTACTCAAAAGGGGTTTATAATTCACCCCTCCACTTT.

The rearrangement joins TRBV2 to TRBJ2-7, with TRBD1 matching 8 bases. Trimming cost V 3 bases and J 7 bases; bases outside gene matches: 11. Germline V gene sequence: CDR1 SNHLY, CDR2 FYNNEI. There are 15 residues in the CDR3. The CDR3 region has the DNA TGTGCCAGCAGTGATCCGAGACAGGGGACACGAGAGCAGTACTTC. Translation: CASSDPRQGTREQYF.

This clonotype was picked up a small number of times. V and J are TRBV29-1 and TRBJ2-5; the match to TRBD2 covers 12 bases. Germline V gene lookup returns CDR1 SQVTM and CDR2 ANQGSEA. The CDR3 consists of 15 residues. After removal of 5 bases from V and 4 bases from J, the junction contained 8 bases not matched to a gene. CDR3: CSVPLAGGPRETQYF. CDR3 DNA: TGCAGCGTTCCTCTAGCGGGAGGGCCGCGAGAGACCCAGTACTTC.

This clonotype showed up just once. The J gene is TRBJ2-7, the V gene TRBV20-1, with no clear D. This CDR3 has 13 amino acids. V was cut by 3 bases and J by 7 bases, with 16 bases left in between. The germline V gene has CDR1 DFQATT and CDR2 SNEGSKA (reference sequence). DNA for the CDR3: TGCAGTGCTAGTTATATAGAAGTCGGAGAGCAGTACTTC. The encoded protein is CSASYIEVGEQYF.

This clonotype was seen repeatedly, ten times or more. The chain combines TRBV6-5 with TRBJ1-5; tentative D call: TRBD1 (6 bases). Germline V gives CDR1 MNHEY, CDR2 SVGAGI. V shed 5 bases and J shed 8 bases, with 22 bases lying between them. The CDR3 is 16 amino acids. As DNA, the CDR3 is TGTGCCAGCAGTCATAGGACAGACCTCCCAAGGGAGCCCCAGCATTTT. Translated, it gives CASSHRTDLPREPQHF.

Remarks on this clonotype: A much larger clone lies a single base off, so this may be a read error. The CDR3 ends on some other residue instead of the conserved phenylalanine or tryptophan, so this is likely a read error. The CDR3 loop reads CASSLSGTQGTEAFY. The DNA of the CDR3 is TGTGCCAGCAGTTTATCAGGGACCCAAGGCACTGAAGCTTTCTAT. The genes are TRBV28 and TRBJ1-1; a possible D gene is TRBD1 (5 bases). This CDR3 has 15 residues. V was trimmed by 1 base and J by 4 bases, leaving 13 bases between them. The V gene's germline CDR1 is MDHEN and CDR2 SYDVKM.

This sequence joins TRBV30 and TRBJ1-1; no clear D. The ends were cut back, 1 base at V and 6 bases at J, with 6 bases in the middle. This CDR3 spans 11 amino acids. From germline, CDR1 is GTSNPN and CDR2 SVGIG (reference sequence). The CDR3 region is CAWSASPEAFF. The CDR3 DNA sequence: TGTGCCTGGAGTGCCTCGCCTGAAGCTTTCTTT.

The chain carries TRBV27 and TRBJ1-6; D is uncertain. V was trimmed by 2 bases and J by 10 bases, leaving 9 bases between them. CDR3 size: 13 residues. Germline V lookup: CDR1 MNHEY, CDR2 SMNVEV (reference sequence). The CDR3 protein is CASSLMSWSPLHF. As DNA, the CDR3 is TGTGCCAGCAGTTTAATGAGTTGGTCACCCCTCCACTTT.

The CDR3 coding sequence is TGTGCCAGCAGCCGAGGAATCGGACAGGGACAAGAGACCCAGTACTTC. Amino acids: CASSRGIGQGQETQYF. The gene calls are TRBV12-3 or TRBV12-4 and TRBJ2-5; TRBD1 matches 8 bases. V shed 6 bases, J shed 2 bases, and the junction held 11 bases outside the gene matches. The CDR3 covers 16 residues.

This clonotype has a handful of counts. This sequence joins TRBV6-2 or TRBV6-3 and TRBJ2-3, with a possible D match to TRBD1 (6 bases). Germline CDR1 MNHEY, CDR2 SVGEGT. This CDR3 spans 17 amino acids. Trimming took 6 bases from V and 3 from J, leaving 22 bases between them. The CDR3 protein is CASRYGTPRLQTDTQYF. The CDR3 DNA sequence: TGTGCCAGCAGGTACGGGACACCTAGATTGCAAACAGATACGCAGTATTTT.

The chain employs TRBV28 and TRBJ2-5, with 7 bases identical to TRBD1. Germline CDR1 and CDR2: MDHEN and SYDVKM. The V segment lost 10 bases and the J segment 2 bases; nucleotides outside the gene matches: 4. The CDR3 is 12 residues long. In DNA form, the CDR3 reads TGTGCCATCCAGACAGGGCAAGAGACCCAGTACTTC. It encodes CAIQTGQETQYF.

The V call is TRBV6-1, the J call TRBJ1-2; D gene unclear. Per the germline V gene, CDR1 is MNHNS and CDR2 is SASEGT. Trimming pared 5 bases from V and 3 bases from J, leaving 4 bases between. The CDR3 extends over 11 amino acids. The CDR3 sequence is CASSMDYGYTF. In DNA, the CDR3 is TGTGCCAGCAGTATGGACTATGGCTACACCTTC.

This chain uses TRBV6-2 or TRBV6-3 with TRBJ1-2; D unresolved. CDR1 is MNHEY, CDR2 SVGEGT, per germline. V was trimmed by 7 bases and J by 3 bases, leaving 24 bases between them. CDR3 length equals 17 residues. This CDR3 reads CASTSRTFMDGDYGYTF. DNA for the CDR3: TGTGCCAGCACTTCGCGCACCTTCATGGACGGAGACTATGGCTACACCTTC.

The chain carries TRBV20-1 and TRBJ1-2; TRBD1 matches 8 bases. The CDR3 covers 14 residues. Per germline, CDR1 DFQATT and CDR2 SNEGSKA (reference sequence). After removal of 1 base from V and 4 bases from J, the junction contained 5 bases not matched to a gene. DNA of the CDR3: TGCAGTGCTAGAGTCGGACAGGGTCCCTATGGCTACACCTTC. It encodes CSARVGQGPYGYTF.

DNA for the CDR3: TGTGCCAGCAGTGTACCCGGGACAGGGGTTGGGGAGCAGTACTTC. As protein: CASSVPGTGVGEQYF. The J gene is TRBJ2-7, the V gene TRBV12-3 or TRBV12-4, with TRBD1 matching 10 bases. V gave up 5 bases and J gave up 7 bases; unmatched junction bases: 11. The CDR3 is 15 amino acids.

The chain recombines TRBV6-5 with TRBJ1-1; 10 bases fit TRBD1. The V and J ends lost 4 bases and 5 bases, in that order; junction bases with no gene match: 13. This CDR3 has 17 amino acids. Looked up from germline, CDR1 is MNHEY and CDR2 is SVGAGI. CDR3 nucleotides: TGTGCCAGCAGTTTAGGGGGACAGGGGAGAGCGAGGACTGAAGCTTTCTTT. It specifies CASSLGGQGRARTEAFF.

Regarding this clonotype: A junction boundary mismatches the germline segment, possibly from a read error. This sequence joins TRBV25-1 and TRBJ2-7, with D possibly TRBD1 on 6 matching bases. The CDR3 length is 12 residues. Germline lookup yields CDR1 MGHDK and CDR2 SYGVNS. The CDR3 protein is CASMGRGYEQYF. As DNA, the CDR3 is TGCGCCAGCATGGGCAGGGGCTACGAGCAGTACTTC.

This clonotype was recorded many times. The V and J genes are TRBV6-1 and TRBJ2-7; D is uncertain. From germline, CDR1 is MNHNS and CDR2 SASEGT. Trimming shortened V by 5 bases and J by 5 bases, and 7 bases separated the two germline ends. The CDR3 runs to 11 residues. The CDR3 loop is CASSRWDEQYF. The CDR3 region has the DNA TGTGCCAGCAGTAGGTGGGACGAGCAGTACTTC.

V usage is TRBV27 and J usage is TRBJ1-1; no clear D. Germline lookup yields CDR1 MNHEY and CDR2 SMNVEV (reference sequence). The V gene lost 4 bases and the J gene lost 8 bases, with 14 bases spanning the gap. CDR3 length equals 13 residues. CDR3 sequence reads: CASSSKGVPEAFF. The CDR3 DNA reads as TGTGCCAGCAGTTCAAAGGGTGTACCCGAAGCTTTCTTT.

The table lists this clonotype with many counts. V is TRBV19 and J is TRBJ2-4; 10 bases fit TRBD2. This CDR3 region has 17 residues. In germline, CDR1 is LNHDA, CDR2 SQIVND (reference sequence). V was clipped by 4 bases and J by 7 bases; unmatched bases: 13. CDR3 coding DNA: TGTGCCAGTAGTAGGCCCCGAGCTAGCGGGAGTTATAACATTCAGTACTTC. Protein product: CASSRPRASGSYNIQYF.

This clonotype was counted many times. V gene TRBV12-5 combines with J gene TRBJ2-7, with a weak D call TRBD2 (5 bases). CDR3 length: 12 residues. Trimming took off 7 bases at V and 3 bases at J, with 10 bases between the two ends. Germline assignment: CDR1 LGHNT and CDR2 FRNRAP. The CDR3 region is CASALDNYEQYF. The CDR3 region has the DNA TGTGCTAGTGCACTAGATAACTACGAGCAGTACTTC.